This T cell receptor beta chain was documented in a study of CXCR3-negative and CXCR3-positive naive CD8 T cells. General study results and limits: Cryopreservation partially decreased CXCR3 expression, and most assays used fresh PBMCs. More hydrophobic TRB CDR3s were found in CXCR3-positive naive cells than in CXCR3-negative naive cells. Similar TRBV-TRBJ gene usage was seen in naive CXCR3-negative and CXCR3-positive cells, but not in memory cells.

UMI-labeled 5' RACE TRB cDNA libraries were prepared from the cells. TCRdb reprocessed the 5' RACE reads, with one entry per CDR3 protein and no DNA. With about 150,000 distinct CDR3 sequences in the sample, the ten largest clones hold around 0.44%. The CDR3 spans 14 residues. The V gene's germline CDR1 is MDHEN and CDR2 SYDVKM. Turning to this clonotype: Its antigen remains unidentified.

The V and J genes are TRBV28 and TRBJ2-1; TCRdb's assignment of TRBD1 cannot be checked, as there is no DNA. The source of this sequence is a human donor in good health. Some clones in this sample may be carry-over from other donors' samples. The sequenced sample consisted of naive CXCR3+ CD8+ T cells from blood. The subset: CD45RO-CCR7+CD27+CD95- naive CD8+ T cells expressing CXCR3 (TNR3+). CDR3 residues: CASSLPGTENEQFF.